This T cell receptor (beta chain) is drawn from a study of identical twins. Study conclusions and caveats: Models underestimated TCR alpha sharing (out-of-frame) in monozygotic twins. The study based its conclusions on cross-sectional statistical analysis and did not follow the same donors. Twin pairs had excess sharing that was weaker in beta out-of-frame sequences.

In TCRdb, the 5' RACE reads were re-called with MiXCR into one record per CDR3 protein. This table holds some 1,700,000 distinct CDR3 sequences, less than 40% found once. In the case of this clonotype: The antigen is undetermined.

V was pared by 1 base and J by 6 bases, with 6 bases of the junction left unmatched. CDR1 and CDR2 (germline): SGHRS, YFSETQ. The CDR3 sequence is 15 residues long. The sequence came from a newborn girl in good health. The rearrangement uses TRBV5-1 and TRBJ2-1; 8 bases are a match to TRBD2. Sequenced input: cord blood. CDR3 DNA sequence: TGCGCCAGCAGCTTGTCGGGGGGGGCAATCAATGAGCAGTTCTTC. Its translation is CASSLSGGAINEQFF.